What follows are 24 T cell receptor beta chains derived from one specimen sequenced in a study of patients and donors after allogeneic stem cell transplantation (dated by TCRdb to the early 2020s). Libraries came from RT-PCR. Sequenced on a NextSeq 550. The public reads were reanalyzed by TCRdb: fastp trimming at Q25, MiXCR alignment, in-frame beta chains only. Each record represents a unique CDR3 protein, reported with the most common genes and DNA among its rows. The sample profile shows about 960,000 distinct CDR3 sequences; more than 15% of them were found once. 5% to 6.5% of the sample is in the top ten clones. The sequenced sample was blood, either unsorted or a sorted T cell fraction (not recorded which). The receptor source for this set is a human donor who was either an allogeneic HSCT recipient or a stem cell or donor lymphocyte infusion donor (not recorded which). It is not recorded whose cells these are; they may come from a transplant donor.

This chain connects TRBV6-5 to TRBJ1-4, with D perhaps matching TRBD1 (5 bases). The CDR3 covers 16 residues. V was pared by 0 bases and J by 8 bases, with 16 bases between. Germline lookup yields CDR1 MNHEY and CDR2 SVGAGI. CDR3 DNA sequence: TGTGCCAGCAGTTACTCCCCCCGACAGCGGGGAGAAAAACTGTTTTTT. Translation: CASSYSPRQRGEKLFF.

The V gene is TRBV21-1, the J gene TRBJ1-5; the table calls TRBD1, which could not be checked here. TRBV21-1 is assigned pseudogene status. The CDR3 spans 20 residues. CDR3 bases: TGTGCCAGCAGCAAAGAGGTCGACAGGGGCAGGGCGAGTGTCAATCAGCCCCAGCATTTT. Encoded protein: CASSKEVDRGRASVNQPQHF.

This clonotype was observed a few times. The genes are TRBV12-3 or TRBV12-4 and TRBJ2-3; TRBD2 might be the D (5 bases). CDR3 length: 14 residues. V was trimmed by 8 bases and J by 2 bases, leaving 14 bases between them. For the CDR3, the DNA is TGTGCCAGCGCTTTCCTCGACTACACAGATACGCAGTATTTT. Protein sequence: CASAFLDYTDTQYF.

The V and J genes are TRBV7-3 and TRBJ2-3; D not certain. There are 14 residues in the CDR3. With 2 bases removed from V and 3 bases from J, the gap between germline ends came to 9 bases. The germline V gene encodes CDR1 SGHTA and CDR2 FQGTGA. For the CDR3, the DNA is TGTGCCAGCAGCTTACAAGGCAAAACAGATACGCAGTATTTT. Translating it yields CASSLQGKTDTQYF.

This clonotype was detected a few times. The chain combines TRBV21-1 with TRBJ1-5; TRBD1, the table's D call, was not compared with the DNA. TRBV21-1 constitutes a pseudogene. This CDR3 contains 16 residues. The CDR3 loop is CASSGHNRGGNQPQHF. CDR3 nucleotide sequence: TGTGCCAGCAGCGGCCATAACAGGGGGGGCAATCAGCCCCAGCATTTT.

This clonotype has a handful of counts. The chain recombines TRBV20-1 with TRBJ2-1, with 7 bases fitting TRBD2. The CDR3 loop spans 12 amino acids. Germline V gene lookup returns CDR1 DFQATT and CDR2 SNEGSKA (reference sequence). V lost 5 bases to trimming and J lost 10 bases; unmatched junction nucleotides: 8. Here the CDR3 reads CSAGGDEGEQFF. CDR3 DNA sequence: TGCAGTGCTGGGGGGGATGAGGGAGAGCAGTTCTTC.

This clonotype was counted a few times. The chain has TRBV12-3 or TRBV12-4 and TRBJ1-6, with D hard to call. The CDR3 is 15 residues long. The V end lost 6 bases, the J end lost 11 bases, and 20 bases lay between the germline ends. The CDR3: CASSLVSGKLPPLHF. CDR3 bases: TGTGCCAGCAGCCTTGTGTCGGGAAAGTTACCACCCCTCCACTTT.

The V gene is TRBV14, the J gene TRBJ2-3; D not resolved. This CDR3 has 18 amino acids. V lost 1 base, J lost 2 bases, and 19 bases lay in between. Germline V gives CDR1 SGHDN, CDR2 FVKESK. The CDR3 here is CASSQARPSEAYTDTQYF. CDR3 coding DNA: TGTGCCAGCAGCCAAGCAAGGCCAAGCGAGGCTTACACAGATACGCAGTATTTT.

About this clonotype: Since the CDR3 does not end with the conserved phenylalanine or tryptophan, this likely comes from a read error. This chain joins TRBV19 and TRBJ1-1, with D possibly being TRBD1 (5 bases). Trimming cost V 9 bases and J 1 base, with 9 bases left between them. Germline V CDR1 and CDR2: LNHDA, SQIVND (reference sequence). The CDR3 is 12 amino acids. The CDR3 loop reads CASFGGNTEAFS. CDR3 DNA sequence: TGTGCCAGCTTTGGGGGGAACACTGAAGCTTTCTCT.

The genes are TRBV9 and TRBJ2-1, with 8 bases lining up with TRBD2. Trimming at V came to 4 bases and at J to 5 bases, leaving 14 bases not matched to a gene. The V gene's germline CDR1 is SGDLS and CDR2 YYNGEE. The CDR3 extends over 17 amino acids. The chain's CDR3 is CASSPNGRAPEDNEQFF. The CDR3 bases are TGTGCCAGCAGCCCCAACGGGAGGGCCCCGGAAGACAATGAGCAGTTCTTC. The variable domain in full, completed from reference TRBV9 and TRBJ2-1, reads DSGVTQTPKHLITATGQRVTLRCSPRSGDLSVYWYQQSLDQGLQFLIQYYNGEERAKGNILERFSAQQFPDLHSELNLSSLELGDSALYFCASSPNGRAPEDNEQFFGPGTRLTVL.

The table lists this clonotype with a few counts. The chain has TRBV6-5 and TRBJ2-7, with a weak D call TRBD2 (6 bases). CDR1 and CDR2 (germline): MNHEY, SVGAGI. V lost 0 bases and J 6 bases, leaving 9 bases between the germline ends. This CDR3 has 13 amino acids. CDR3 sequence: CASSYSEGSEQYF. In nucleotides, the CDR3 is TGTGCCAGCAGTTACTCGGAGGGCAGCGAGCAGTACTTC.

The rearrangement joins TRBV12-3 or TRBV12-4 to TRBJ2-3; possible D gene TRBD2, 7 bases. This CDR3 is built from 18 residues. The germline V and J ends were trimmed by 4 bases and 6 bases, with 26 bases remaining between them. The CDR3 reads CASSSTTRKGGGLDTQYF. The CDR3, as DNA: TGTGCCAGCAGTTCCACAACACGTAAGGGGGGGGGCCTGGATACGCAGTATTTT.

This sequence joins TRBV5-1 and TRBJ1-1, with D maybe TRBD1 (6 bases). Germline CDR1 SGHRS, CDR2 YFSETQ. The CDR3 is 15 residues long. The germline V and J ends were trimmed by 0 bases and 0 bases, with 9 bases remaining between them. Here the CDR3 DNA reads TGCGCCAGCAGCTTGGATCGGACAGTGAACACTGAAGCTTTCTTT. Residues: CASSLDRTVNTEAFF.

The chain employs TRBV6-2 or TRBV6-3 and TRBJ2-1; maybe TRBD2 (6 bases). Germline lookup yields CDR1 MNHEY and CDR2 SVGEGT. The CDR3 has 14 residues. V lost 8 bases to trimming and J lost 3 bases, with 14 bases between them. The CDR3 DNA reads TGTGCCAGCGGCCCCCGGCGGGACTACAATGAGCAGTTCTTC. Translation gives CASGPRRDYNEQFF.

The CDR3 region is CASSSRTGAIEAFF. The CDR3 DNA reads as TGTGCCAGCAGCTCCCGGACAGGGGCGATAGAAGCTTTCTTT. This chain links TRBV7-9 with TRBJ1-1, with 9 bases aligning to TRBD1. The germline gives CDR1 SEHNR, CDR2 FQNEAQ (reference sequence). V was pared by 4 bases and J by 8 bases, with 8 bases of the junction left unmatched. CDR3 size: 14 residues. Supplemented by reference TRBV7-9 and TRBJ1-1, the full variable domain reads DTGVSQNPRHKITKRGQNVTFRCDPISEHNRLYWYRQTLGQGPEFLTYFQNEAQLEKSRLLSDRFSAERPKGSFSTLEIQRTEQGDSAMYLCASSSRTGAIEAFFGQGTRLTVV.

The CDR3 protein is CASSSTPGHRYTDTQYF. CDR3 nucleotides: TGTGCCAGCAGCTCGACCCCGGGACACCGTTACACAGATACGCAGTATTTT. The rearrangement uses TRBV11-1 and TRBJ2-3; D is perhaps TRBD1 (6 bases). The CDR3 extends over 17 amino acids. Germline-derived CDR1 and CDR2 are SGHAT and FQDESV (reference sequence). V was shortened by 4 bases and J by 2 bases, with 19 bases between the two germline ends. The full variable domain, its missing parts supplied by reference TRBV11-1 and TRBJ2-3, is EAEVAQSPRYKITEKSQAVAFWCDPISGHATLYWYRQILGQGPELLVQFQDESVVDDSQLPKDRFSAERLKGVDSTLKIQPAELGDSAMYLCASSSTPGHRYTDTQYFGPGTRLTVL.

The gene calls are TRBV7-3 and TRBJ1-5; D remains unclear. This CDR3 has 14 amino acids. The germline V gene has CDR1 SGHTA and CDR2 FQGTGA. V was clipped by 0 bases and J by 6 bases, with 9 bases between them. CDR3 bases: TGTGCCAGCAGCTTAACGAGCGGCTCTCAGCCCCAGCATTTT. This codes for CASSLTSGSQPQHF.

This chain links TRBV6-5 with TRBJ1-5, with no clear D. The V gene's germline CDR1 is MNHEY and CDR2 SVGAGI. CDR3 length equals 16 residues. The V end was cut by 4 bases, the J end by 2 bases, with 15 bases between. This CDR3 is CASSSSTGIGNQPQHF. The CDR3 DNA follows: TGTGCCAGCAGTTCCTCGACCGGCATCGGCAATCAGCCCCAGCATTTT.

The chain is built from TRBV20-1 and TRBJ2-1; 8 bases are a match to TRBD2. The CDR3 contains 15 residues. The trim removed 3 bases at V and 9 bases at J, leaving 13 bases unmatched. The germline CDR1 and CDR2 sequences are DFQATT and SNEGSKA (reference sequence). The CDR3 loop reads CSASGERGSGGEQFF. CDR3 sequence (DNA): TGCAGTGCTAGTGGAGAGCGGGGGTCGGGTGGTGAGCAGTTCTTC.

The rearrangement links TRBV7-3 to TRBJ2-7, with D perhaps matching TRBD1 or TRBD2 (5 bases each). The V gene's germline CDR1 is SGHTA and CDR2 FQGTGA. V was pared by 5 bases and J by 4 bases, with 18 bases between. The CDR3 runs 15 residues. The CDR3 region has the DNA TGTGCCAGCAGCGTCGCCGGGACCCGGACATACGAGCAGTACTTC. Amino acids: CASSVAGTRTYEQYF.

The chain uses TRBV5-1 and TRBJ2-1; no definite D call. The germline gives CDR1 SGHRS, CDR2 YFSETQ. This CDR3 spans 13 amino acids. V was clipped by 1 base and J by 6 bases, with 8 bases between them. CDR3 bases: TGCGCCAGCAGCTTGAGTAGTCTCAATGAGCAGTTCTTC. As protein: CASSLSSLNEQFF.

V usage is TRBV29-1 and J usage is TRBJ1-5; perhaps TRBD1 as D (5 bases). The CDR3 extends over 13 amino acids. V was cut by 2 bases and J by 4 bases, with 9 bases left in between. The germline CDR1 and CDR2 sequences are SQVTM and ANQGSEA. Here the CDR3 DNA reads TGCAGCGTTGAATTGCAGGGTAATCAGCCCCAGCATTTT. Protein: CSVELQGNQPQHF.

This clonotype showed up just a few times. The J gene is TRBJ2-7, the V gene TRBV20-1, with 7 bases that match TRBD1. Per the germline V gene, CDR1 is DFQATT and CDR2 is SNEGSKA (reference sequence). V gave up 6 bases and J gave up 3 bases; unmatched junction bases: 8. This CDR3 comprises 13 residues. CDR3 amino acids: CSARTGDNYEQYF. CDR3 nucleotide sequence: TGCAGTGCAAGGACAGGCGACAACTACGAGCAGTACTTC.

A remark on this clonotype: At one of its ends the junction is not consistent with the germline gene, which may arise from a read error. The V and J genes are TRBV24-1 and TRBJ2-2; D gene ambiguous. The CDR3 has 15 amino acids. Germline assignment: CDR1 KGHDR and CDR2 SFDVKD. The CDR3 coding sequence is TGTGCCACCAGCGATTCGACGACCCTCCCCGGGGAGCTGTTTTTT. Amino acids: CATSDSTTLPGELFF.